This TCR beta chain was captured in a study of early stage breast cancer tumors. Study background: Among approximately 12 ER+/PR+/HER2- tumors, eight were ductal, four lobular. Samples were sequenced at about 10-fold average coverage.

Germline loops: CDR1 SNHLY, CDR2 FYNNEI. The CDR3 extends over 14 amino acids. The ends were cut back, 6 bases at V and 4 bases at J, with 15 bases in the middle. The method was immunoSEQ multiplex PCR; TCRdb's version includes in-frame clones alone and lacks a portion of them. The sample includes 25,000 to 35,000 clones, over 70% of them seen just once. This clone was found once. As yet, its antigen is unknown. Findings and caveats of the study: Functional markers like CD4, CD8 and FOXP3 were missed in bulk sequencing.

The clonotype comes from a person in their 40s with breast cancer. The chain couples TRBV2 to TRBJ1-2; D possibly corresponds to TRBD1 (5 bases). Sequencing used blood. The CDR3 sequence is CASRVDSGSYGYTF. The CDR3 coding sequence is TGTGCCAGCAGGGTAGACAGTGGGAGCTATGGCTACACCTTC.